These 5 T cell receptor beta chains were all obtained from the same sample, sequenced in a study of cytomegalovirus exposure and HLA in healthy donors. The table came from immunoSEQ multiplex PCR; TCRdb's copy has only in-frame clones and leaves some out. In the table there are over 200,000 clones, 88% of which are singletons. The sequenced material came from PBMCs. These receptors were collected from a woman aged 18-29 years in good health and CMV-seronegative.

The CDR3 region has the DNA TGTGCCAGCAGTACAGGGATGGGGGCCTACGAGCAGTACTTC. The encoded protein is CASSTGMGAYEQYF. The chain combines TRBV25-1 with TRBJ2-7, with a weak D call TRBD1 (6 bases). Deletions cut 5 bases from V and 2 bases from J, with 13 bases between. Germline CDR1 is MGHDK and CDR2 is SYGVNS. The CDR3 is made up of 14 amino acids.

J is TRBJ2-1 and V is TRBV6-5, with 14 nucleotides matching TRBD2. This CDR3 has 15 residues. CDR1 MNHEY and CDR2 SVGAGI come from the germline V gene. V lost 5 bases to trimming and J lost 6 bases; unmatched junction nucleotides: 3. The CDR3 sequence: CASSTGLAGGNEQFF. CDR3 DNA: TGTGCCAGCAGTACCGGACTAGCGGGAGGCAATGAGCAGTTCTTC.

In regard to this clone: Its ends do not fully match the called genes, so a read error is possible. The rearrangement joins TRBV4-2 to TRBJ2-7, with 10 bases that match TRBD2. The CDR3 covers 16 residues. Germline V gene data show CDR1 as LGHNA and CDR2 as YNFKEQ. The CDR3 region has the DNA TGTGCCAGCAGCCCCAATGTAGCGGGAGGACACACGGTTTACCACTTC. Its translation: CASSPNVAGGHTVYHF.

V and J are TRBV4-1 and TRBJ2-7; TRBD2 matches at 11 bases. Germline trimming cut 3 bases from V and 1 base from J; bases unmatched to any gene: 5. Germline V gives CDR1 MGHRA, CDR2 YSYEKL. This CDR3 spans 16 amino acids. The DNA of the CDR3 is TGCGCCAGCAGCCACCGCGTAGCGGGAGGGTCCTACGAGCAGTACTTC. Translated: CASSHRVAGGSYEQYF.

There are a few counts of this clone. Additional DNA sequences in this sample encode the identical CDR3. This rearrangement joins TRBV6-5 to TRBJ2-7; 7 bases map to TRBD2. The trim removed 0 bases at V and 0 bases at J, leaving 2 bases unmatched. The CDR3 length is 15 residues. CDR1 MNHEY and CDR2 SVGAGI come from the germline V gene. CDR3 amino acids: CASSYSASGSYEQYF. For the CDR3, the DNA is TGTGCCAGCAGTTACTCGGCTAGCGGCTCCTACGAGCAGTACTTC.